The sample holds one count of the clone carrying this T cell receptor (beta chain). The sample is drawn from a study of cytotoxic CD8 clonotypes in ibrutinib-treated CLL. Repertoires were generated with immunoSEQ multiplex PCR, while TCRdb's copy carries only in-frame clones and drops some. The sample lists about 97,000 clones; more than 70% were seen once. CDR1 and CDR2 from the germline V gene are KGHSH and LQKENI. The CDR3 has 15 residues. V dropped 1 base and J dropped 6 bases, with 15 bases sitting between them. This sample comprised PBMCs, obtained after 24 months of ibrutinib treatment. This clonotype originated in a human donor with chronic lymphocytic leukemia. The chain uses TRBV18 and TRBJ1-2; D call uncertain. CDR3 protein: CASSPLFGEEDGYTF. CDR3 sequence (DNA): TGTGCCAGCTCACCACTCTTTGGGGAGGAGGATGGCTACACCTTC.